The 20 T cell receptor beta chains below come from one sample, sequenced in a study of blood T cell repertoires in COVID-19. Sequenced by immunoSEQ multiplex PCR; TCRdb stores in-frame clones only, minus some. The sample has 250,000 or so clones, 86% seen once. Sequencing was done on a sample of PBMCs or T cells enriched from blood (not recorded which). The receptors derive from a woman aged 45-60 years who had recovered from COVID-19.

The chain carries TRBV28 and TRBJ1-5; 7 bases are shared with TRBD1. V lost 7 bases to trimming and J lost 6 bases; unmatched junction nucleotides: 6. Per germline, CDR1 MDHEN and CDR2 SYDVKM. There are 13 residues in the CDR3. CDR3 region: CASIYRGGQPQHF. As DNA, the CDR3 is TGTGCCAGCATCTACAGGGGAGGTCAGCCCCAGCATTTT.

This chain links TRBV7-2 with TRBJ2-3; 7 bases align to TRBD2. Losses at the gene ends were 4 bases for V and 14 bases for J; bases not matched to a gene: 12. Germline V gene lookup returns CDR1 SGHTA and CDR2 FQGNSA. The CDR3 length is 13 residues. CDR3 sequence: CASSSPGTPGGYF. CDR3 in DNA: TGTGCCAGCAGCTCCCCCGGGACTCCGGGAGGGTATTTT.

V usage is TRBV6-5 and J usage is TRBJ2-1; 8 bases line up with TRBD1. CDR1 and CDR2 from the germline V gene are MNHEY and SVGAGI. The CDR3 runs to 14 residues. The junction had 7 bases not matched to a gene; V was cut back by 5 bases and J by 7 bases. DNA for the CDR3: TGTGCCAGCAGTAACGGACAGGGCCGGAATGAGCAGTTCTTC. This gives the protein CASSNGQGRNEQFF.

This chain links TRBV2 with TRBJ1-3; tentative D call: TRBD1 (5 bases). The V end was cut by 6 bases, the J end by 2 bases, with 14 bases between. The germline V gene encodes CDR1 SNHLY and CDR2 FYNNEI. The CDR3 has 15 residues. In DNA, the CDR3 is TGTGCCAGCAGCATTGGGGGGGAAACTGGAAACACCATATATTTT. This gives the protein CASSIGGETGNTIYF.

CDR3 coding DNA: TGTGCCAGCCGGCCTAGCGGGGGCCCCTACGAGCAGTACTTC. Translating it yields CASRPSGGPYEQYF. V gene TRBV5-4 combines with J gene TRBJ2-7; 10 bases fit TRBD2. The CDR3 length is 14 residues. V lost 7 bases to trimming and J lost 2 bases; unmatched junction nucleotides: 6. Germline CDR1 is SGHNT and CDR2 is YYREEE (reference sequence). Filled out from reference TRBV5-4 and TRBJ2-7, the complete variable domain reads ETGVTQSPTHLIKTRGQQVTLRCSSQSGHNTVSWYQQALGQGPQFIFQYYREEENGRGNFPPRFSGLQFPNYSSELNVNALELDDSALYLCASRPSGGPYEQYFGPGTRLTVT.

The chain is built from TRBV28 and TRBJ1-6, with a weak D call TRBD1 (6 bases). CDR1 and CDR2 (germline): MDHEN, SYDVKM. This CDR3 is 16 amino acids long. The V end lost 1 base, the J end lost 10 bases, and 17 bases lay between the germline ends. The CDR3 protein is CASSLYPQGVGSPLHF. The CDR3 DNA follows: TGTGCCAGCAGTTTATACCCACAGGGTGTAGGATCACCCCTCCACTTT.

This chain connects TRBV7-9 to TRBJ2-3; D might be TRBD2 (5 bases). The length of the CDR3 is 15 residues. Germline-derived CDR1 and CDR2 are SEHNR and FQNEAQ (reference sequence). V was pared by 1 base and J by 1 base, with 9 bases between. The CDR3 sequence is CASSLGGPGTDTQYF. The DNA for the CDR3 is TGTGCCAGCAGCTTAGGAGGGCCGGGCACAGATACGCAGTATTTT. Full variable domain (missing parts from reference TRBV7-9 and TRBJ2-3): DTGVSQNPRHKITKRGQNVTFRCDPISEHNRLYWYRQTLGQGPEFLTYFQNEAQLEKSRLLSDRFSAERPKGSFSTLEIQRTEQGDSAMYLCASSLGGPGTDTQYFGPGTRLTVL.

The chain recombines TRBV7-2 with TRBJ1-4, with 8 bases aligning to TRBD1. Per the germline V gene, CDR1 is SGHTA and CDR2 is FQGNSA. This CDR3 is built from 15 residues. The junction had 7 bases not matched to a gene; V was cut back by 5 bases and J by 5 bases. The CDR3 sequence: CASSNQGAPNEKLFF. CDR3 DNA sequence: TGTGCCAGCAGCAACCAGGGGGCCCCAAATGAAAAACTGTTTTTT.

The chain couples TRBV7-2 to TRBJ1-2, with TRBD1 identical over 8 bases. CDR3 length: 17 residues. Unmatched junction bases numbered 19, after V lost 5 bases and J lost 8 bases. Germline V gives CDR1 SGHTA, CDR2 FQGNSA. CDR3: CASSRLETGAPLKGYTF. The DNA for the CDR3 is TGTGCCAGCAGCCGCCTCGAGACAGGGGCCCCGCTAAAGGGCTACACCTTC.

The CDR3, as DNA: TGTGCCAGTAAAGACAGGGTTTTCTCTGGAAACACCATATATTTT. Protein product: CASKDRVFSGNTIYF. The chain employs TRBV19 and TRBJ1-3; TRBD1 aligns across 7 bases. Germline assignment: CDR1 LNHDA and CDR2 SQIVND (reference sequence). V shed 7 bases and J 0 bases; nucleotides not matched to a gene: 6. The length of the CDR3 is 15 residues.

There are a few counts of this clone. The chain couples TRBV4-1 to TRBJ2-1; tentative D call: TRBD2 (5 bases). The germline V gene encodes CDR1 MGHRA and CDR2 YSYEKL. Trimming stripped 0 bases from V and 3 bases from J, with 6 bases between. CDR3 length: 14 residues. The CDR3 spells CASSQEDFYNEQFF. CDR3 nucleotide sequence: TGCGCCAGCAGCCAAGAGGACTTCTACAATGAGCAGTTCTTC.

This chain connects TRBV9 to TRBJ1-5; no reliable D call. The CDR3 extends over 12 amino acids. Germline CDR1 SGDLS, CDR2 YYNGEE. V was clipped by 4 bases and J by 3 bases, with 5 bases between them. CDR3 loop: CASSPYNQPQHF. CDR3 coding DNA: TGTGCCAGCAGCCCCTACAATCAGCCCCAGCATTTT.

This rearrangement joins TRBV28 to TRBJ2-7, with 12 bases aligning to TRBD1. With 11 bases clipped from V and 5 bases from J, the junction kept 13 bases outside the gene matches. Per the germline V gene, CDR1 is MDHEN and CDR2 is SYDVKM. CDR3 length equals 15 residues. The CDR3 is CASIESGDRGHEQYF. DNA of the CDR3: TGTGCCTCCATAGAAAGCGGGGACAGGGGGCACGAGCAGTACTTC.

The chain has TRBV28 and TRBJ2-7, with D possibly TRBD2 on 6 matching bases. The CDR3 extends over 13 amino acids. Deletions cut 6 bases from V and 5 bases from J, with 14 bases between. CDR1 is MDHEN and CDR2 is SYDVKM in the germline V gene. The CDR3 here is CASSPGGKDEQYF. The CDR3 DNA sequence: TGTGCCAGCAGCCCCGGGGGTAAAGACGAGCAGTACTTC.

V and J are TRBV4-2 and TRBJ2-1, with 12 bases that match TRBD2. The CDR3 runs to 16 residues. V was pared by 6 bases and J by 12 bases, with 15 bases of the junction left unmatched. From germline, CDR1 is LGHNA and CDR2 YNFKEQ. The CDR3 here is CASRILAGGSNGVQFF. The DNA of the CDR3 is TGTGCCAGCAGGATACTAGCGGGAGGTAGTAATGGGGTGCAGTTCTTC.

This clone was picked up one time. The rearrangement links TRBV6-1 to TRBJ1-3; D unresolved. The CDR3 is 15 amino acids. Germline V lookup: CDR1 MNHNS, CDR2 SASEGT. Trimming took off 1 base at V and 0 bases at J, with 7 bases between the two ends. The CDR3 spells CASSEERLSGNTIYF. The CDR3 region has the DNA TGTGCCAGCAGTGAAGAGAGACTCTCTGGAAACACCATATATTTT.

The CDR3 nucleotides read TGTGCCAGCAGTGTGGGGGGGAGCACAGATACGCAGTATTTT. Translating it yields CASSVGGSTDTQYF. The J gene is TRBJ2-3, the V gene TRBV25-1; 7 bases align to TRBD2. The V and J ends lost 4 bases and 0 bases, in that order; junction bases with no gene match: 1. Germline V gene lookup returns CDR1 MGHDK and CDR2 SYGVNS. This CDR3 spans 14 amino acids.

CDR3 residues: CASSLAKQALNYGYTF. The DNA of the CDR3 is TGTGCCAGCAGCTTAGCGAAACAGGCGCTTAACTATGGCTACACCTTC. The chain recombines TRBV7-2 with TRBJ1-2; the D gene is possibly TRBD1 (5 bases). There are 16 residues in the CDR3. Germline CDR1 is SGHTA and CDR2 is FQGNSA. V gave up 0 bases and J gave up 1 base, with 12 bases separating them.

The chain joins TRBV29-1 to TRBJ1-2; no firm D call. The germline V gene has CDR1 SQVTM and CDR2 ANQGSEA. The CDR3 length is 11 residues. Trimming removed 4 bases from V and 2 bases from J, with 5 bases in between. CDR3: CSVAQNYGYTF. CDR3 DNA sequence: TGCAGCGTTGCGCAGAACTATGGCTACACCTTC.

The chain is built from TRBV7-2 and TRBJ2-5; tentatively, D is TRBD2 (5 bases). The germline gives CDR1 SGHTA, CDR2 FQGNSA. Deletions cut 6 bases from V and 0 bases from J, with 11 bases between. CDR3 size: 14 residues. CDR3 region: CASSWAGNQETQYF. The CDR3, as DNA: TGTGCCAGCAGTTGGGCGGGCAACCAAGAGACCCAGTACTTC.